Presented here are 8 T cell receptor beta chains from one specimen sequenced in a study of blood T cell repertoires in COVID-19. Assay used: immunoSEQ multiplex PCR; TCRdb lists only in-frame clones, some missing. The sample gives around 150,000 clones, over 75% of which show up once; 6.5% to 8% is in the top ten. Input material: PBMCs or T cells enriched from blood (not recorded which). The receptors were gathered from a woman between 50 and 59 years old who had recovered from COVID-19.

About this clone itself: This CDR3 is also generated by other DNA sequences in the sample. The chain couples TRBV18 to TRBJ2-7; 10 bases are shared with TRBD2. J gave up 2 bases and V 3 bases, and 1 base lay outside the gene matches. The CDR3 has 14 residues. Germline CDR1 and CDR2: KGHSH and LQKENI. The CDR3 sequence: CASSPSGGAYEQYF. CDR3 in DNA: TGTGCCAGCTCACCGAGCGGGGGGGCCTACGAGCAGTACTTC.

CDR3 nucleotides: TGTGCCAGCAGCTTGGCGGGGGGGCAGGATACGCAGTATTTT. This gives the protein CASSLAGGQDTQYF. This rearrangement joins TRBV5-6 to TRBJ2-3; the match to TRBD2 covers 8 bases. CDR1 is SGHDT, CDR2 YYEEEE, per germline. Losses at the gene ends were 0 bases for V and 6 bases for J; bases not matched to a gene: 3. The CDR3 is 14 residues long. Using reference TRBV5-6 and TRBJ2-3 for the parts outside the CDR3, the full variable domain is DAGVTQSPTHLIKTRGQQVTLRCSPKSGHDTVSWYQQALGQGPQFIFQYYEEEERQRGNFPDRFSGHQFPNYSSELNVNALLLGDSALYLCASSLAGGQDTQYFGPGTRLTVL.

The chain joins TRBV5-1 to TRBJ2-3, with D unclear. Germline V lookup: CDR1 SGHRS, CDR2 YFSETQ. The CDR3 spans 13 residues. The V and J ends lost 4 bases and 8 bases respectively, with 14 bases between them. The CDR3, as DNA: TGCGCCAGCAGCACAGCCGGCTCGAGTACGCAGTATTTT. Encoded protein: CASSTAGSSTQYF.

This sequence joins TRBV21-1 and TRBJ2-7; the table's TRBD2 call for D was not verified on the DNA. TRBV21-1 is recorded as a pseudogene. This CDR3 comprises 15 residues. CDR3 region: CASSPCKDEGREQYF. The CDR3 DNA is TGTGCCAGCAGCCCCTGTAAAGACGAGGGCCGCGAGCAGTACTTC.

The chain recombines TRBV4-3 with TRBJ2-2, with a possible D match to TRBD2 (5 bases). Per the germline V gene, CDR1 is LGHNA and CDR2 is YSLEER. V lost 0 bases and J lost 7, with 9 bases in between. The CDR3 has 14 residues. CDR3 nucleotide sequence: TGCGCCAGCAGCCAAGATCTCGGGGACGGGGAGCTGTTTTTT. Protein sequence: CASSQDLGDGELFF.

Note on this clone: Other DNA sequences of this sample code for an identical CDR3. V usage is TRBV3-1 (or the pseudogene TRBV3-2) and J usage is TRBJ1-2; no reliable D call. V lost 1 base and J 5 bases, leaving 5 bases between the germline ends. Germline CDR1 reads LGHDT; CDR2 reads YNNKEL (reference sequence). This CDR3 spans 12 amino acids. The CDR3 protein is CASSQGGYGYTF. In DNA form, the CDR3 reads TGTGCCAGCAGCCAAGGAGGGTATGGCTACACCTTC.

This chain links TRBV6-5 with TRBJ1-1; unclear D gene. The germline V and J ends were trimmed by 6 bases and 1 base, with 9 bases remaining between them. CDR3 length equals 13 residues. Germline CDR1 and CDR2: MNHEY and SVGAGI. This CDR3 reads CASSAIQNTEAFF. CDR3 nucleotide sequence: TGTGCCAGCAGCGCTATCCAGAACACTGAAGCTTTCTTT.

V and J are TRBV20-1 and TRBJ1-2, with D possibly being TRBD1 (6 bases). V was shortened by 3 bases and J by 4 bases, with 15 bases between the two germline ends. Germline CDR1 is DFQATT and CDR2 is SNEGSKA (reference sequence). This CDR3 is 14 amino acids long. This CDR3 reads CSASQGSVGYGYTF. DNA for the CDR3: TGCAGTGCTAGTCAGGGGTCAGTAGGCTATGGCTACACCTTC.